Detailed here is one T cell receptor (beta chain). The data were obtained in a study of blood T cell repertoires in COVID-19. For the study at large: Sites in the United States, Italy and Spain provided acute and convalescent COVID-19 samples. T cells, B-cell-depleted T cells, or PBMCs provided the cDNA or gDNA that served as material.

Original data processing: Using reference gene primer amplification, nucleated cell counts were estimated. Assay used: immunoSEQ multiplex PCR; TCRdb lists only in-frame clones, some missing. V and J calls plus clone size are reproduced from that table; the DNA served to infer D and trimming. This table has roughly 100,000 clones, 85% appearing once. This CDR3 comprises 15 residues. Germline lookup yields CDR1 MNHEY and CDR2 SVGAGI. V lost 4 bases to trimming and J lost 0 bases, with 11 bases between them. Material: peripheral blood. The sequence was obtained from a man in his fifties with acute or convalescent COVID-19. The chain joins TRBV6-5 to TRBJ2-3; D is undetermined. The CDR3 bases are TGTGCCAGCAGTTTAATTCCGACTAGCACAGATACGCAGTATTTT. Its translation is CASSLIPTSTDTQYF.